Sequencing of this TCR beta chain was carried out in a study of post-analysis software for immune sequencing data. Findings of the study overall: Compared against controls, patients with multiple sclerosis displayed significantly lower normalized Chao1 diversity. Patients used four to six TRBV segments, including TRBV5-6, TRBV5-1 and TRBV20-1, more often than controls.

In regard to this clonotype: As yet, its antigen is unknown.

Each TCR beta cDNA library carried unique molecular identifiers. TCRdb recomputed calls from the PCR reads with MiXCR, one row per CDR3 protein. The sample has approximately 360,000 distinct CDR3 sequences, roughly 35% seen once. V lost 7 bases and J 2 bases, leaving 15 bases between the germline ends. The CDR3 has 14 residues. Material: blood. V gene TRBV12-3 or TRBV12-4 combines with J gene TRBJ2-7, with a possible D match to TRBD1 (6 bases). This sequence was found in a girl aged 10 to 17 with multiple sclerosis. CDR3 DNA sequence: TGTGCCAGCACCCTTTCGACAGGAACCTACGAGCAGTACTTC. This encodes CASTLSTGTYEQYF.